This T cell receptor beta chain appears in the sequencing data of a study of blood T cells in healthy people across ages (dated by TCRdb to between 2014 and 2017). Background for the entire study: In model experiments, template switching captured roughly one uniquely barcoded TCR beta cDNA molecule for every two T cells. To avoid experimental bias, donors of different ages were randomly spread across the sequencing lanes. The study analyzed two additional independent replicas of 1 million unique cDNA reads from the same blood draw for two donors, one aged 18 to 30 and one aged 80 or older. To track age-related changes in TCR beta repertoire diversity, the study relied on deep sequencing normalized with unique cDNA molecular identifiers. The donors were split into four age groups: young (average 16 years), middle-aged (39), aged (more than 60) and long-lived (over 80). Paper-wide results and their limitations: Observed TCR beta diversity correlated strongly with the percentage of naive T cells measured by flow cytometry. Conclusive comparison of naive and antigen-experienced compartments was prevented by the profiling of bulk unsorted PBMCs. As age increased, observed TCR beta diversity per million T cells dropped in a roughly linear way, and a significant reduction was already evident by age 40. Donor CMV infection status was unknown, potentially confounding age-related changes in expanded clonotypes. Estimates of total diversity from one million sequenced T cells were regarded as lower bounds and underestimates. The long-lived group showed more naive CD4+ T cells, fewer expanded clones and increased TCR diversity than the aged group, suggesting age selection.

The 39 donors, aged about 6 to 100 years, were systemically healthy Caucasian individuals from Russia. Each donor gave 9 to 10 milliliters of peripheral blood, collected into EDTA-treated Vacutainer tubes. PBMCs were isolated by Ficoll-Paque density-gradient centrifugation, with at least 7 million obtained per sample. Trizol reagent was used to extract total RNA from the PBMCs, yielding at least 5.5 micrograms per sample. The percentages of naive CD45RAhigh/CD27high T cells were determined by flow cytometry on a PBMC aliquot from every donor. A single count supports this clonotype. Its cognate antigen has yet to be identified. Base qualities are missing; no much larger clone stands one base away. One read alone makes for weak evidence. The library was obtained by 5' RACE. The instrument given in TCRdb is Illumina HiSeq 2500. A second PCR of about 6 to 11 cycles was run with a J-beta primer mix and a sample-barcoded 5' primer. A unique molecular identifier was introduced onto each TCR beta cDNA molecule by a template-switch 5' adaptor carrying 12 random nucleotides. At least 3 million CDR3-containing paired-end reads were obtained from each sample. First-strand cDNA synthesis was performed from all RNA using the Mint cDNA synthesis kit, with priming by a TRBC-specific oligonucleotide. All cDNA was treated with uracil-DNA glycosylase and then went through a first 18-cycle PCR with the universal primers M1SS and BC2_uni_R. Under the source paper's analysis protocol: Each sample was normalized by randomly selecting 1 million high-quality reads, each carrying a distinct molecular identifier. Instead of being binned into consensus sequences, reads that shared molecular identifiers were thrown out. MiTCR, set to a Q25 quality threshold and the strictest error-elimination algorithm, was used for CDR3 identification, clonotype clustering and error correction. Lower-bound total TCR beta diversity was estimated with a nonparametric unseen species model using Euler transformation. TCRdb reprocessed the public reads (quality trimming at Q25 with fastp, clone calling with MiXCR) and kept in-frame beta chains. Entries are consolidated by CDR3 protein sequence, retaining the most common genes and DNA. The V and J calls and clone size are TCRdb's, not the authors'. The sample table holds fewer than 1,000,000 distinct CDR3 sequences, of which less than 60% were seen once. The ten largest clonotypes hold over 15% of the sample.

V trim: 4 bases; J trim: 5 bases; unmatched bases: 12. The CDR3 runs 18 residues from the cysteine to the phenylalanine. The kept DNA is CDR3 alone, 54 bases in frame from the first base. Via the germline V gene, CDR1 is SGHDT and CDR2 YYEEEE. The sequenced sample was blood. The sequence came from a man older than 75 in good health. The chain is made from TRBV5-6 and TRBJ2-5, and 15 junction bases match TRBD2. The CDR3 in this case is CASSLGLAGGLGGETQYF. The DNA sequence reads TGTGCCAGCAGCCTCGGACTAGCGGGAGGGCTCGGGGGGGAGACCCAGTACTTC.